This TCR beta chain was sequenced for a study of response to subunit inactivated influenza vaccine. To note about this clonotype: Its specificity is unknown.

Findings and limits, study-wide: After each seasonal influenza vaccination, few new T cells are recruited, the authors suggested.

TCRdb used MiXCR to reprocess the RT-PCR reads, holding one entry per CDR3 protein. The table lists 490,000 or so distinct CDR3 sequences, less than 8% of them singletons, with over 10% in the top ten. This receptor was obtained from a man between 50 and 70 years old who received an inactivated influenza vaccine. The sample in question was PBMCs from blood, obtained roughly 24 months after vaccination.

This CDR3 is CSATRLAGGPDEQYF. CDR3 nucleotide sequence: TGCAGTGCAACTCGACTAGCGGGGGGGCCCGACGAGCAGTACTTC. The chain recombines TRBV20-1 with TRBJ2-7, with 14 bases fitting TRBD2. The V and J ends lost 6 bases and 5 bases, in that order; junction bases with no gene match: 9. In germline, CDR1 is DFQATT, CDR2 SNEGSKA (reference sequence). The CDR3 runs to 15 residues.